This T cell receptor beta chain was profiled in a study of T cells after yellow fever vaccination (dated by TCRdb to the late 2010s). Broadly, across the study: Libraries from fractions with low cell numbers were prepared with the SMART-Seq v4 Ultra Low Input RNA kit. To track T-cell clones before and after primary and booster YFV17D yellow fever vaccination, bulk TCR alpha and beta repertoires were sequenced longitudinally. Two healthy male donors made up the cohort, one aged 18 to 30 years and the other aged 30 to 39 years. Blood was collected at multiple timepoints before and after primary and secondary immunization, and bulk PBMC replicates and cell subsets were isolated.

Here is what the overall study found, with its caveats: Because only a couple of donors were included in the study, the extent to which the findings can be generalized is limited. FACS-sorted repertoires could contain abundant contaminating clonotypes from the bulk population, so computational filtering was required. After the booster, most of the clones that had expanded following primary vaccination were detected again (96% of CD4 and 80% to 90% of CD8), which suggests that memory was broadly maintained. The secondary T-cell response was weaker than the primary response but faster, peaking on day 5 instead of day 15. A small share of clonotypes occurred in both CD4 and CD8 compartments, likely arising from convergent recombination.

The CDR3 runs 15 amino acids, cysteine and phenylalanine included. The sequence is cut down to CDR3 DNA, 45 bases in frame from base 1. CDR1 and CDR2 are drawn from the germline V gene: SGHNT, YENEEA. V is clipped by 0 bases and J by 6 bases, and the sequence between their germline boundaries is 12 bases long. Comment on this clonotype: The clone's antigen remains unknown. Base qualities are missing; no much larger clone stands one base away.

The sample's treatment or condition label is to be understood as: live attenuated yellow fever vaccine strain. A standard Ficoll-Paque protocol was used to isolate PBMCs from peripheral blood. CD4 and CD8 T-cell fractions were isolated with Dynabeads CD4 and CD8 positive selection kits. TriZol was used to extract RNA from bulk PBMCs, from CD4 and CD8 fractions, and from dextramer-positive and dextramer-negative fractions. TCR cDNA was synthesized by 5'RACE template switching, through which a universal primer site and unique molecular identifiers were introduced. cDNA synthesis was primed from both the TCR alpha and TCR beta constant segments. Library amplification involved two PCR steps, and the second step added sample barcodes and sequencing adapters. Sequencing of the libraries was done on either Illumina HiSeq 2500 (2x100 bp) or NovaSeq (2x150 bp). The study's processing was this. MIGEC handled demultiplexing of reads and collapsing into UMI consensus sequences, while MiXCR performed V(D)J alignment. Clonotypes responding to the vaccine were identified with edgeR on replicate PBMC samples, with the criteria of FDR below 0.01 and a log2 fold change above 5 up to day 15. Bulk clonotypes were assigned CD4 or CD8 identity according to which sequenced CD4 or CD8 repertoire held them at higher abundance. TCRdb's own reprocessing of the public reads used fastp at Q25 and MiXCR and kept productive beta chains. One record per CDR3 amino acid sequence lists the most common genes and DNA. TCRdb, not the authors, supplied the V and J calls. Recorded for this sample are 200,000 to 250,000 distinct CDR3 sequences; around 7% of them occurred a single time. The ten largest clones add up to about 0.9% of the sample.

The chain couples TRBV11-3 to TRBJ2-1; matching of 7 bases hints at TRBD2 as the D gene. The sequence was obtained from a man aged 25 to 40 who received the YFV17D yellow fever vaccine. The specimen was CD4+ T cells sorted from PBMCs, collected 15 days after the yellow fever booster vaccination. The DNA is TGTGCCAGCAGCTTAGAGTCGGCGGGGGCCAATGAGCAGTTCTTC. The translation is CASSLESAGANEQFF.